One sample yielded the 11 T cell receptor beta chains listed below, sequenced in a study of siplizumab effects on memory and regulatory T cells. The assay was immunoSEQ multiplex PCR, and TCRdb's table has in-frame clones only and misses some. The data contain under 100,000 clones, around 94% of them singletons. The sample consisted of non-Treg CD4+ T cells sorted from blood. The receptor set was obtained from a human donor in good health.

V gene TRBV25-1 combines with J gene TRBJ2-3; no definite D call. Trimming removed 6 bases at V and 2 bases at J, with 6 bases between. CDR1 and CDR2 from the germline V gene are MGHDK and SYGVNS. The CDR3 sequence is 12 residues long. CDR3 nucleotide sequence: TGTGCCAGCAGCCTCCACACAGATACGCAGTATTTT. It translates to CASSLHTDTQYF.

This chain links TRBV2 with TRBJ2-7; D is tentatively TRBD1 or TRBD2 (5 bases each). The CDR3 runs to 18 residues. Germline values: CDR1 SNHLY, CDR2 FYNNEI. V was shortened by 5 bases and J by 0 bases, with 23 bases between the two germline ends. This CDR3 reads CASSPSWDRSFSSYEQYF. In nucleotides, the CDR3 is TGTGCCAGCAGTCCCTCTTGGGACCGTTCATTTAGCTCCTACGAGCAGTACTTC.

The rearrangement links TRBV6-5 to TRBJ2-1, with 11 bases that match TRBD1. Germline V gene sequence: CDR1 MNHEY, CDR2 SVGAGI. V lost 6 bases to trimming and J lost 6 bases; unmatched junction nucleotides: 1. The CDR3 is 13 residues long. CDR3 region: CASRGTGGNEQFF. CDR3 bases: TGTGCCAGCAGGGGGACAGGGGGCAATGAGCAGTTCTTC.

The rearrangement links TRBV20-1 to TRBJ1-4; maybe TRBD1 (6 bases). The V gene lost 8 bases and the J gene lost 14 bases, with 18 bases spanning the gap. The CDR3 runs to 11 residues. Germline V gene lookup returns CDR1 DFQATT and CDR2 SNEGSKA (reference sequence). The CDR3 reads CSQLHARGLFF. The CDR3 bases are TGCAGTCAATTGCACGCCAGGGGTCTGTTTTTT.

V is TRBV15 and J is TRBJ1-5; D is uncertain. From germline, CDR1 is LNHNV and CDR2 YYDKDF (reference sequence). Trimming removed 0 bases from V and 2 bases from J, with 5 bases in between. The CDR3 is 14 amino acids. The CDR3 region is CATSREGGNQPQHF. The DNA for the CDR3 is TGTGCCACCAGCAGAGAAGGTGGCAATCAGCCCCAGCATTTT.

The chain couples TRBV5-4 to TRBJ2-1, with TRBD1 identical over 12 bases. The CDR3 consists of 16 residues. With V trimmed by 4 bases and J by 7 bases, 9 bases remained unmatched. Germline V CDR1 and CDR2: SGHNT, YYREEE (reference sequence). DNA of the CDR3: TGTGCCAGCAGCCTACTCGGGACAGGGGGCATGAATGAGCAGTTCTTC. Translating gives CASSLLGTGGMNEQFF.

This sequence joins TRBV7-3 and TRBJ2-1, with D perhaps TRBD1 (6 bases). V lost 0 bases to trimming and J lost 0 bases, with 9 bases between them. The germline V gene has CDR1 SGHTA and CDR2 FQGTGA. The CDR3 has 16 residues. This chain's CDR3 is CASSLTGQSSYNEQFF. The CDR3 bases are TGTGCCAGCAGCTTAACAGGACAGAGCTCCTACAATGAGCAGTTCTTC.

This clone appeared once. The genes are TRBV10-2 and TRBJ2-1, with TRBD2 identical over 9 bases. The CDR3 has 14 amino acids. The ends lost 7 bases at V and 4 bases at J; junction bases unmatched: 5. Germline values: CDR1 WSHSY, CDR2 SAAADI. CDR3 amino acids: CASKVTSGYNEQFF. The CDR3 DNA reads as TGCGCCAGCAAGGTTACTAGCGGGTACAATGAGCAGTTCTTC.

V gene TRBV6-5 combines with J gene TRBJ1-6; perhaps TRBD1 as D (5 bases). CDR3 length: 14 amino acids. The germline CDR1 and CDR2 sequences are MNHEY and SVGAGI. V lost 6 bases, J lost 9 bases, and 15 bases lay in between. DNA for the CDR3: TGTGCCAGCAGACGAACCCGACAGATTTCACCCCTCCACTTT. Translated, it gives CASRRTRQISPLHF.

This clone showed up just once. V usage is TRBV6-1 and J usage is TRBJ2-4; 11 bases map to TRBD1. Unmatched junction bases numbered 8, after V lost 4 bases and J lost 6 bases. This CDR3 region has 16 residues. CDR1 is MNHNS, CDR2 SASEGT, per germline. The CDR3 DNA follows: TGTGCCAGCAGTGCCGGAGGGACAGGGGGGGGAAACATTCAGTACTTC. The encoded protein is CASSAGGTGGGNIQYF.

The chain combines TRBV11-2 with TRBJ1-5; 8 bases match TRBD1. Germline V gives CDR1 SGHAT, CDR2 FQNNGV. This CDR3 has 15 amino acids. Unmatched junction bases numbered 4, after V lost 5 bases and J lost 1 base. The CDR3 region is CASSPDRGSNQPQHF. CDR3 DNA: TGTGCCAGCAGCCCAGACAGGGGAAGCAATCAGCCCCAGCATTTT.